This paragraph covers one T cell receptor beta chain sequence. The target antigen is unknown. The sample comes from a study of T-cell reconstitution after alpha-beta-depleted transplantation in children. The CDR3 totals 15 residues. The J segment lost 6 bases and the V segment lost 5 bases, leaving 4 bases of the junction unmatched. Regarding the study as a whole: In some patients, recipient T cells and intrathymic progenitors surviving conditioning explained high day-60 diversity. By about two months after transplant, alpha-beta T cells reportedly arose from several hundred graft clones that had expanded. Diversity and T-cell counts at one year after transplant derived mostly from new T cells.

Unique molecular identifiers were used to barcode this TCRbeta library. TCRdb re-analysed the PCR reads in MiXCR, keeping a single row per CDR3 protein. The profile shows approximately 110,000 distinct CDR3 sequences, 23% of them singletons. This clonotype originated in a male patient under 10 years old who had a stem cell transplant for chronic granulomatous disease, so the T cells may come from the graft donor. The specimen comprised PBMCs, mostly from graft donor cells, sampled 180 days after TCRalphabeta/CD19-depleted stem cell transplant. The chain couples TRBV12-3 or TRBV12-4 to TRBJ2-1; 13 bases align to TRBD2. CDR3 region: CASSLTSGRGNEQFF. The CDR3 region has the DNA TGTGCCAGCAGTCTAACTAGCGGGAGGGGCAATGAGCAGTTCTTC.